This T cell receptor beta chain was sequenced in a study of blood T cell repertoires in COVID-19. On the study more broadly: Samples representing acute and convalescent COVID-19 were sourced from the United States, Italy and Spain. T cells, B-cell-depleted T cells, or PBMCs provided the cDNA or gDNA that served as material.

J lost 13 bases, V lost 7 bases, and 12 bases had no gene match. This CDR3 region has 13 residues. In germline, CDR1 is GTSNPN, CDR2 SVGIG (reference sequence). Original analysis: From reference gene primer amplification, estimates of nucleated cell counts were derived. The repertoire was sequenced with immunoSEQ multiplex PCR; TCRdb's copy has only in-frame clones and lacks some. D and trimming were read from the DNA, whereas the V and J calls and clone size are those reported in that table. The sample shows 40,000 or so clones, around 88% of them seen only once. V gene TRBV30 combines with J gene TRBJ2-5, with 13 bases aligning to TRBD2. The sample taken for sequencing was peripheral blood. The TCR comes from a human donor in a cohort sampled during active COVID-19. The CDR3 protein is CASETSGGLGAYF. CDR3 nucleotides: TGTGCCTCAGAGACTAGCGGGGGGCTCGGGGCGTACTTC.